This TCR beta chain was recorded in a study of T cell responses to AZD1222 COVID-19 vaccine. Notes on the study in general: Mostly white British, mostly female donors; authors suggested clonal diversity may be underestimated. Reports say nearly half of spike-specific TCRs go after unmutated variant regions. Receipt of two AZD1222 doses was followed by a rise in Spike-specific TCR breadth and depth. Repertoires were sampled only after the peak T cell response.

The CDR3 runs to 17 residues. Trimming cost V 0 bases and J 0 bases, with 12 bases left between them. Germline V gene sequence: CDR1 LGHNA, CDR2 YSLEER. The count of this clone is one. Its antigen is still unknown. Profiling relied on immunoSEQ multiplex PCR, and the TCRdb table lists in-frame clones only, not all of them. The sample yields roughly 120,000 clones, 86% seen once. The chain is built from TRBV4-3 and TRBJ1-3; tentative D call: TRBD1 (5 bases). The origin of this receptor is an adult who received the AZD1222 COVID-19 vaccine. The sample in question was peripheral blood, obtained 28 days after the second AZD1222 dose. The CDR3 region has the DNA TGCGCCAGCAGCCAAGATAGAGGGGCCACCTCTGGAAACACCATATATTTT. It translates to CASSQDRGATSGNTIYF.